The rows below give T cell receptor beta chains drawn from one sample of a study of vaccination and CD4 T cells after COVID-19. The antigens for these receptors are not known. MiXCR, applied by TCRdb to the PCR reads, yields one record per CDR3 protein. The repertoire has some 18,000 distinct CDR3 sequences, around 44% of them found once; the top ten carry over 7%. The input for sequencing was CD4+ T cells from blood, cultured in vitro, taken after SARS-CoV-2 vaccination. All receptors derive from a human donor who had recovered from COVID-19. Both conserved end residues are trimmed from each CDR3. The order of the fields is V gene, J gene, CDR3 protein.

>TRBV20-1|TRBJ1-3
SARDREVSGNTIY
>TRBV7-2|TRBJ1-5
ASSSRQGQPQH
>TRBV7-9|TRBJ1-2
ASSPTLTFDGYT
>TRBV7-9|TRBJ1-6
ASSLVRTGSPLH
>TRBV20-1|TRBJ2-2
SARDLRGRNGGELF
>TRBV20-1|TRBJ2-7
SARGGPYEQY
>TRBV7-2|TRBJ1-3
ASSLTSYRGLGSGNTIY
>TRBV27|TRBJ2-2
ASRAGTSGITGELF
>TRBV25-1|TRBJ2-5
ASSAKTGRETQY
>TRBV2|TRBJ1-6
ASTRTGVSSPLH
>TRBV11-3|TRBJ2-7
ASSLEPTGTPAYEQY